The clone carrying this T cell receptor (beta chain) occurred a few times. Its antigen remains unknown. The data belong to a study of OX40 agonist ivuxolimab in advanced cancers. Study summary: From about 20 to 80 years was the age range, with a mean of around 60 years, and roughly 83% were male.

TCRdb's copy holds only in-frame clones and misses some; the assay was immunoSEQ multiplex PCR. The table includes over 50,000 clones, roughly 84% detected once. Findings and caveats of the study: Nonresponders, in some cases, also had low normalized T-cell clonal expansion.

This sequence originates from an adult with an advanced solid tumor such as melanoma, head and neck, liver or kidney cancer. The sample here was CD4+ or CD8+ T cells sorted from blood, taken in a trial of the OX40 agonist ivuxolimab.

The CDR3 bases are TGCGCCAGCAGCTTGGGGGCTAGCGGTAAAGAGACCCAGTACTTC. Translating it yields CASSLGASGKETQYF. The rearrangement links TRBV5-1 to TRBJ2-5; TRBD2 agrees at 7 bases. There are 15 residues in the CDR3. J lost 3 bases, V lost 0 bases, and 5 bases had no gene match. The germline V gene encodes CDR1 SGHRS and CDR2 YFSETQ.